The TCR beta chain described here comes from a study of shared clonotypes between healthy human individuals. Investigators spread the genomic DNA of each subset evenly over several immunoSEQ plates. Original methodology: Junction-only sequences without quality scores came from ImmunoSEQ, so filtering differed. TCRdb's copy holds only in-frame clones and misses some; the assay was immunoSEQ multiplex PCR. V and J calls plus clone size are reproduced from that table; the DNA served to infer D and trimming. The table has 450,000 to 650,000 clones, around 76% seen once. All the donors were Caucasian adults who lived in Nashville, Tennessee. Genomic DNA from unsorted samples was obtained from 70 million to 90 million PBMCs (per sample). The germline gives CDR1 MDHEN, CDR2 SYDVKM. The CDR3 sequence is 17 residues long. With V trimmed by 2 bases and J by 8 bases, 13 bases remained unmatched.

The chain recombines TRBV28 with TRBJ1-4, with 8 bases identical to TRBD1. This TCR was sampled from a woman between 40 and 55 years old in good health. Some clones in this sample may be carry-over from other donors' samples. Sequences were obtained from PBMCs. The CDR3 DNA reads TGTGCCAGCAGTTTACCCCTGACAGGGGACGATCGAGAAAAACTGTTTTTT. It is translated as CASSLPLTGDDREKLFF.